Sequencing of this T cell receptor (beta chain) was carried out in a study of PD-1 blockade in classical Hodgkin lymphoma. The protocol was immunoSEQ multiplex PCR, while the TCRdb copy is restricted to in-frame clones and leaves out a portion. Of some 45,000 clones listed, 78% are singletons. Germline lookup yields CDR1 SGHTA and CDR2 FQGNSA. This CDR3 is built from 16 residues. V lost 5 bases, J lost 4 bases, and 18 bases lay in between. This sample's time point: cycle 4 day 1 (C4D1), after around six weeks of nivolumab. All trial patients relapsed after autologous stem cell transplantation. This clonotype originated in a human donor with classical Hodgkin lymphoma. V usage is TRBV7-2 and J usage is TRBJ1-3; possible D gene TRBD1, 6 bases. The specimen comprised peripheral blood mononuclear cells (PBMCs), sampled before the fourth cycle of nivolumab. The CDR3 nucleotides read TGTGCCAGCAGCCGCCAGCCAACAGGGTCAGGAAACACCATATATTTT. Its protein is CASSRQPTGSGNTIYF.